The 11 T cell receptor beta chains in this list originate from one sample, sequenced in a study of blood T cell repertoires in COVID-19. Repertoires were generated with immunoSEQ multiplex PCR, while TCRdb's copy carries only in-frame clones and drops some. This sample yields around 120,000 clones, of which around 91% are seen a single time; less than 40% belongs to the top ten. The specimen sequenced was peripheral blood. These receptors were taken from a woman aged 80 or over with acute or convalescent COVID-19.

J is TRBJ2-5 and V is TRBV2, with D perhaps TRBD2 (6 bases). V lost 4 bases and J lost 2, with 8 bases in between. Germline V CDR1 and CDR2: SNHLY, FYNNEI. The CDR3 runs to 13 residues. The CDR3 loop is CASSGGVQETQYF. The CDR3 coding sequence is TGTGCCAGCAGTGGGGGGGTGCAAGAGACCCAGTACTTC.

The rearrangement links TRBV4-3 to TRBJ2-3, with 9 bases aligning to TRBD1. The CDR3 runs 15 residues. The V gene end was trimmed by 4 bases and the J gene end by 6 bases; junction bases not matched to a gene: 8. From germline, CDR1 is LGHNA and CDR2 YSLEER. The CDR3 reads CASSPTGGVQDTQYF. The CDR3 region has the DNA TGCGCCAGCAGCCCGACAGGGGGGGTCCAGGATACGCAGTATTTT.

This clone showed up just once. The rearrangement uses TRBV6-5 and TRBJ2-3; D might be TRBD2 (5 bases). This CDR3 region has 16 residues. Deletions cut 4 bases from V and 2 bases from J, with 16 bases between. The germline gives CDR1 MNHEY, CDR2 SVGAGI. The DNA for the CDR3 is TGTGCCAGCAGTTCCCTGGACTCGATAAACACAGATACGCAGTATTTT. Protein product: CASSSLDSINTDTQYF.

The chain recombines TRBV5-6 with TRBJ1-6; D not certain. Germline assignment: CDR1 SGHDT and CDR2 YYEEEE. V was cut by 1 base and J by 14 bases, with 13 bases left in between. This CDR3 has 13 residues. The CDR3 DNA follows: TGTGCCAGCAGCTTGTTAACCCTTTCGGCCCTCCACTTT. Protein sequence: CASSLLTLSALHF.

The count of this clone is one. The chain is built from TRBV5-1 and TRBJ1-1; D perhaps matches TRBD1 (6 bases). The germline gives CDR1 SGHRS, CDR2 YFSETQ. The V end was cut by 4 bases, the J end by 1 base, with 14 bases between. The CDR3 spans 15 residues. The DNA of the CDR3 is TGCGCCAGCAGCCCGGATGGACAGCAGAACACTGAAGCTTTCTTT. Its protein product is CASSPDGQQNTEAFF.

This clone was detected only once. This chain joins TRBV10-3 and TRBJ1-5; 7 positions agree with TRBD1. CDR3 size: 14 residues. Germline CDR1 is ENHRY and CDR2 is SYGVKD. V trimming: 5 bases; J trimming: 3 bases; junction bases outside the gene matches: 4. The CDR3 DNA reads TGTGCCATCAGTAACGACAGGGACAATCAGCCCCAGCATTTT. Its protein is CAISNDRDNQPQHF.

The chain carries TRBV9 and TRBJ1-5, with 7 bases identical to TRBD1. The V gene end was trimmed by 4 bases and the J gene end by 0 bases; junction bases not matched to a gene: 4. Germline V gives CDR1 SGDLS, CDR2 YYNGEE. This CDR3 is built from 15 residues. CDR3 region: CASSPGQNSNQPQHF. The CDR3 DNA reads TGTGCCAGCAGCCCGGGACAGAATAGCAATCAGCCCCAGCATTTT.

The V call is TRBV10-3, the J call TRBJ1-1; weak D call: TRBD1 (5 bases). CDR1 and CDR2 from the germline V gene are ENHRY and SYGVKD. V was pared by 4 bases and J by 11 bases, with 20 bases between. CDR3 length equals 14 residues. The CDR3 DNA sequence: TGTGCCATCAGTGCCGGACATCCCGAACGACAGGCTTTCTTT. Translation: CAISAGHPERQAFF.

DNA of the CDR3: TGCGCCAGCAGCCAAGTCGGGGGAAGAGGCACTGAAGCTTTCTTT. It encodes CASSQVGGRGTEAFF. This chain connects TRBV4-3 to TRBJ1-1; TRBD1 is a possible D gene (5 bases). With 1 base removed from V and 4 bases from J, the gap between germline ends came to 13 bases. The CDR3 totals 15 residues. Per germline, CDR1 LGHNA and CDR2 YSLEER.

The rearrangement joins TRBV27 to TRBJ2-5; 12 positions match TRBD2. The CDR3 is made up of 15 amino acids. The J segment lost 2 bases and the V segment lost 4 bases, leaving 2 bases of the junction unmatched. The germline V gene encodes CDR1 MNHEY and CDR2 SMNVEV (reference sequence). CDR3 nucleotides: TGTGCCAGCAGTTCCGGGACTAGCGGGCAAGAGACCCAGTACTTC. It translates to CASSSGTSGQETQYF.

The V call is TRBV19, the J call TRBJ2-5; no clear D. The germline V and J ends were trimmed by 1 base and 3 bases, with 6 bases remaining between them. The V gene's germline CDR1 is LNHDA and CDR2 SQIVND (reference sequence). The CDR3 consists of 13 residues. CDR3: CASSIGSKETQYF. DNA for the CDR3: TGTGCCAGTAGTATAGGCAGTAAAGAGACCCAGTACTTC.